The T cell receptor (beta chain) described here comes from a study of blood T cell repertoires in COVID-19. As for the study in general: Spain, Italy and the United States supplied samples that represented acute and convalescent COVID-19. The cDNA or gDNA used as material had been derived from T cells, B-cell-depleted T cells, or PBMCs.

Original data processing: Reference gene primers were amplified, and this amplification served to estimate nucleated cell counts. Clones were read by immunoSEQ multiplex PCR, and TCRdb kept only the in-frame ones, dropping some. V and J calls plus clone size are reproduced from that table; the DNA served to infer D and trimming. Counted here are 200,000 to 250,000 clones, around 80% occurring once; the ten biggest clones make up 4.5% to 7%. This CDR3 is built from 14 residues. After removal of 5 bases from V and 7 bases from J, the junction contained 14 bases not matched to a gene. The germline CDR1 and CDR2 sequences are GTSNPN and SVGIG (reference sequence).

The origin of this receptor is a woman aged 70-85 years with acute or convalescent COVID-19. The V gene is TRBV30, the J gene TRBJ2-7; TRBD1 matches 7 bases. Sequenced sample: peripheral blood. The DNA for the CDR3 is TGTGCCTGGTCAGCTGGGACAGTAATCTGGGAGCAGTACTTC. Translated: CAWSAGTVIWEQYF.